This T cell receptor beta chain appears in the sequencing data of a study of blood T cell repertoires in COVID-19. Method: immunoSEQ multiplex PCR; TCRdb's copy keeps in-frame clones and lacks some. The sample gives over 130,000 clones, 80% to 85% of which show up once; 7.5% to 8.5% is in the top ten. The CDR3 contains 14 residues. The sequencing input was peripheral blood. The chain carries TRBV21-1 and TRBJ1-6; TRBD1, as called in the table, went unchecked against the DNA. TRBV21-1 is a pseudogene. The sequence derives from a human donor in a cohort sampled during active COVID-19. CDR3 amino acids: CASSKRAGASPLHF. The CDR3 DNA is TGTGCCAGCAGCAAAAGGGCAGGGGCTTCACCCCTCCACTTT.